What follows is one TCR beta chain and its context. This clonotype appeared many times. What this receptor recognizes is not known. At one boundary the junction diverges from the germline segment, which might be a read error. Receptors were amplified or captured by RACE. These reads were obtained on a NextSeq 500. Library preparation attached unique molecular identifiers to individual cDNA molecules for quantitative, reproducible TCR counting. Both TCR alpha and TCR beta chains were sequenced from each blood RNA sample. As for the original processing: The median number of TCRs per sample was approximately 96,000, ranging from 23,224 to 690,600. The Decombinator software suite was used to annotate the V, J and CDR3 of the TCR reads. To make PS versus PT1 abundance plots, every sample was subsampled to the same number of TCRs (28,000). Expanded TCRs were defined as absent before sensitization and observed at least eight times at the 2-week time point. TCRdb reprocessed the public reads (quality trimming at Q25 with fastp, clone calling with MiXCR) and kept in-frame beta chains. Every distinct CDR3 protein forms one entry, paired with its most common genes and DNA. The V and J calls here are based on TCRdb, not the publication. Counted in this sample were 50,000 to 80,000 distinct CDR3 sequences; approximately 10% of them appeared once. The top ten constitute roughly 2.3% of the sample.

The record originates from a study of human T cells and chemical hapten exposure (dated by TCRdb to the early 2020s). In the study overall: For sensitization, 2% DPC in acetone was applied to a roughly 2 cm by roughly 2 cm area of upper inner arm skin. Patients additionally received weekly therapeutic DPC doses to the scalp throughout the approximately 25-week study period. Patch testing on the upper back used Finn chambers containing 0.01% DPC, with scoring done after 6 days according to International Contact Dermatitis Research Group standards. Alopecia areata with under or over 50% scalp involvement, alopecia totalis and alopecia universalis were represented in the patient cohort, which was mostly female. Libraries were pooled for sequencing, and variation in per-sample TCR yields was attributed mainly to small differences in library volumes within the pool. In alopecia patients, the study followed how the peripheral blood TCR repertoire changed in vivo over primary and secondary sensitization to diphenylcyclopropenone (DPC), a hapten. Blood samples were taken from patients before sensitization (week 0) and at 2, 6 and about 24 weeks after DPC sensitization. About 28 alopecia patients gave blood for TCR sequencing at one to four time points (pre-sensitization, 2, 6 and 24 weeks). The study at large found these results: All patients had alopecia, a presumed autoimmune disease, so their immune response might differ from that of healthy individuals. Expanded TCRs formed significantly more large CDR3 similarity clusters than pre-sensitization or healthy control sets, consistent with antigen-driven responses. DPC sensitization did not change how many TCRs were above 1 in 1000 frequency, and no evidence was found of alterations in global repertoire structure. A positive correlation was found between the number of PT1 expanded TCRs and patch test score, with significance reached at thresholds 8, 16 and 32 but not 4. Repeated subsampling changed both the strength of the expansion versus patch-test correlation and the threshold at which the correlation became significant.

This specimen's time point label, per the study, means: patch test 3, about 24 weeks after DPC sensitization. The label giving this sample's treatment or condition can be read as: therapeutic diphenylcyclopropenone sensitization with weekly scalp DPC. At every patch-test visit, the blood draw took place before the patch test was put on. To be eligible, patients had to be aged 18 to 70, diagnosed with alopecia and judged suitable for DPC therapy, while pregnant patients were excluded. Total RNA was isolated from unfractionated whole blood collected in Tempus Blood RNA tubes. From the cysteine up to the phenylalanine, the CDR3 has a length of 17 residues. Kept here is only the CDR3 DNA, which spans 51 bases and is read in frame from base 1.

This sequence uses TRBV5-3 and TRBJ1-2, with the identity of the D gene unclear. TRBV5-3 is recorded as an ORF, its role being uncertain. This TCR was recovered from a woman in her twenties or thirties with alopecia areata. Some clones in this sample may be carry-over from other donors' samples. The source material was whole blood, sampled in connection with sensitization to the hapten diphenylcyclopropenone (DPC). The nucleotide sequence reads TGTGCCAGAAGCTTGCACCGGTGGGATCCCGATCCCTATTGCTACACCTTC. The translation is CARSLHRWDPDPYCYTF.